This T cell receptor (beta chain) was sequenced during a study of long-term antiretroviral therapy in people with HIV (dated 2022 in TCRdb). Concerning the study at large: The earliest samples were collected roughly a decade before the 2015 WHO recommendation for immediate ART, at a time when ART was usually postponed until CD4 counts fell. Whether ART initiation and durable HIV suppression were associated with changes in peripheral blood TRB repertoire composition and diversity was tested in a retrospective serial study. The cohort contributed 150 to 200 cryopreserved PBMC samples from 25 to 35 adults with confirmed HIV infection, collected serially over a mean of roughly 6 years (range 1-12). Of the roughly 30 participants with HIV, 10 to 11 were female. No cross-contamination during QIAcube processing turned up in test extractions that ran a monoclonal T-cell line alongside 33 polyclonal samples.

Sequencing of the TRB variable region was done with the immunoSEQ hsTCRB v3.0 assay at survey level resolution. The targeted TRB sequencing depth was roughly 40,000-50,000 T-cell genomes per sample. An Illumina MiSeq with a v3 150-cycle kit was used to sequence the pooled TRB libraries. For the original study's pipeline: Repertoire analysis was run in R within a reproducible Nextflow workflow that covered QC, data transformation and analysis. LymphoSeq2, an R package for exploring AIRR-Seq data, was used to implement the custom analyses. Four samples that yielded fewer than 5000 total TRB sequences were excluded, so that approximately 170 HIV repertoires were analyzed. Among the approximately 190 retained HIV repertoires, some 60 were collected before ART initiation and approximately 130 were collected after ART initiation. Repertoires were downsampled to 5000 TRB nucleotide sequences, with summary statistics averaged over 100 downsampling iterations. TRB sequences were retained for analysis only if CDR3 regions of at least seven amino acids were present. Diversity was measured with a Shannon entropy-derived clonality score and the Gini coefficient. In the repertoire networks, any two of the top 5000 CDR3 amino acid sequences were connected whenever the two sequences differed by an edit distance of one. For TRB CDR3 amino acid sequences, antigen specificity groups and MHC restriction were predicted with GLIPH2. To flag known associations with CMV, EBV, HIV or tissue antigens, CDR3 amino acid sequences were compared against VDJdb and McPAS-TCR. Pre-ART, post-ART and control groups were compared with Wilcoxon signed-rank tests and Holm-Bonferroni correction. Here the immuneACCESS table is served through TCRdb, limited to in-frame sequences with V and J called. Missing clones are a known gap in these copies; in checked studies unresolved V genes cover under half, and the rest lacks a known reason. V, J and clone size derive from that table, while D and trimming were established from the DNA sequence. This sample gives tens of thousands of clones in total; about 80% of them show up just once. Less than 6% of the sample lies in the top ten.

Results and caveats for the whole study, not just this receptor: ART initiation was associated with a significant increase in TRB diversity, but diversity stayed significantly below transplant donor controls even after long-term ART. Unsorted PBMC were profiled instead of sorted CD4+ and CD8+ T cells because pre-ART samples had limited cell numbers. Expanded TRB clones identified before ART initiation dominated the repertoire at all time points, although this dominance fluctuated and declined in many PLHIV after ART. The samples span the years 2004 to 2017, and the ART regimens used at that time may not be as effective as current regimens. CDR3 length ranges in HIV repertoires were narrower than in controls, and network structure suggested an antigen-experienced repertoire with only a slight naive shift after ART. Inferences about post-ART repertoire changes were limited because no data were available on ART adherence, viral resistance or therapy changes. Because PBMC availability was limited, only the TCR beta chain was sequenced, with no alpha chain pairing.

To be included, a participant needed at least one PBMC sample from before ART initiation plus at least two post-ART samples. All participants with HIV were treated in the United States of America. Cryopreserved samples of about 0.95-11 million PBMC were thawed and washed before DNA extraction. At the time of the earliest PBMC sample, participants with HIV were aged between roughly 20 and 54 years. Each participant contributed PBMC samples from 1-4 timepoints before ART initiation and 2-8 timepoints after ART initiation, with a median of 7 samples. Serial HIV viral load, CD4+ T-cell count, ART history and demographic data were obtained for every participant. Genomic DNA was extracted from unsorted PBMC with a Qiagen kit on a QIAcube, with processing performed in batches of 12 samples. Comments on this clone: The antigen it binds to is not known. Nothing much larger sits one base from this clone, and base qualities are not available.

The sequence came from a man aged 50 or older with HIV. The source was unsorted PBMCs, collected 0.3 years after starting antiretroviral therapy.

The sequence in DNA is TGTGCCAGCAGCTTAGTGGGACAGATTTTCCAAGAGACCCAGTACTTC. This gives the protein CASSLVGQIFQETQYF. The rearranged chain carries TRBV11-2 and TRBJ2-5; 7 nucleotides in the junction match TRBD1. The junction shows trimming of 1 base on V and 1 base on J, and the gene matches do not reach 6 bases of it. The cysteine opens and the phenylalanine closes a CDR3 of 16 amino acids. Only the CDR3 region is kept as DNA, spanning 48 bases read in frame from base 1. The germline V gene specifies SGHAT as CDR1 and FQNNGV as CDR2.